The 18 T cell receptor beta chains given below trace back to one sample, sequenced in a study of Graves' ophthalmopathy and Graves' hyperthyroidism. RNA transcripts were the template, and TCR beta CDR3 regions were amplified from them. First-round RT-PCR employed HTBI primers, with a second-round multiplex PCR after it. TCRdb analysed the multiplex PCR reads with MiXCR anew, one entry per CDR3 protein. The sample carries around 1.1 million distinct CDR3 sequences, 35% to 40% recorded once. Input material: peripheral blood or thyroid tissue (not recorded which). These TCRs come from an adult man with Graves' hyperthyroidism.

CDR3 DNA sequence: TGTGCCAGCAGCTCTCAATCCGGGACAGGCTTCTATGGCTACACCTTC. This translates into CASSSQSGTGFYGYTF. The chain recombines TRBV7-4 with TRBJ1-2, with 8 bases identical to TRBD1. The CDR3 has 16 amino acids. Trimming removed 4 bases from V and 4 bases from J; junction bases left unmatched: 11. Germline V gives CDR1 SGHVT, CDR2 SQSDAQ.

The chain is built from TRBV2 and TRBJ2-5, with D perhaps matching TRBD1 (6 bases). Germline assignment: CDR1 SNHLY and CDR2 FYNNEI. The CDR3 has 12 residues. V dropped 9 bases and J dropped 5 bases, with 13 bases sitting between them. This CDR3 is CASEGQMETQYF. As DNA, the CDR3 is TGTGCCAGTGAGGGACAAATGGAGACCCAGTACTTC.

V gene TRBV12-3 or TRBV12-4 combines with J gene TRBJ1-1; D ambiguous. Trimming pared 3 bases from V and 1 base from J, leaving 9 bases between. CDR3 length: 14 amino acids. The CDR3 is CASSFYGENTEAFF. CDR3 coding DNA: TGTGCCAGCAGTTTTTACGGGGAGAACACTGAAGCTTTCTTT.

The chain carries TRBV29-1 and TRBJ1-2, with TRBD1 identical over 7 bases. The CDR3 runs to 13 residues. Unmatched junction bases numbered 10, after V lost 4 bases and J lost 8 bases. CDR1 SQVTM and CDR2 ANQGSEA come from the germline V gene. The DNA for the CDR3 is TGCAGCGTTGGTCGCGGACAGGTTGGGGGCTACACCTTC. Translated, it gives CSVGRGQVGGYTF.

The rearrangement links TRBV2 to TRBJ1-2; the D is unclear. V was pared by 9 bases and J by 6 bases, with 11 bases between. The CDR3 contains 11 residues. Germline CDR1 is SNHLY and CDR2 is FYNNEI. The CDR3 reads CARGSGDGYTF. The DNA of the CDR3 is TGTGCCAGGGGGTCTGGGGATGGCTACACCTTC.

This sequence joins TRBV9 and TRBJ1-6, with D possibly being TRBD1 (5 bases). The V end was cut by 0 bases, the J end by 5 bases, with 9 bases between. Germline assignment: CDR1 SGDLS and CDR2 YYNGEE. This CDR3 has 15 amino acids. The CDR3 loop reads CASSVGVGDNSPLHF. CDR3 nucleotides: TGTGCCAGCAGCGTAGGTGTAGGGGATAATTCACCCCTCCACTTT.

This clonotype was counted many times. The rearrangement links TRBV7-9 to TRBJ2-7; TRBD2 is a possible D gene (5 bases). The CDR3 spans 13 residues. The germline gives CDR1 SEHNR, CDR2 FQNEAQ (reference sequence). Trimming cost V 5 bases and J 0 bases, with 8 bases left between them. The DNA for the CDR3 is TGTGCCAGCAGCGACGGGGTCTCCTACGAGCAGTACTTC. Translation: CASSDGVSYEQYF.

V gene TRBV7-4 combines with J gene TRBJ1-5, with a tentative D call TRBD1 (6 bases). Germline CDR1 is SGHVT and CDR2 is SQSDAQ. V was clipped by 10 bases and J by 1 base, with 17 bases between them. The CDR3 loop spans 15 amino acids. The CDR3 protein is CATRLTGSSNQPQHF. The CDR3 DNA is TGTGCCACTCGACTAACAGGGTCGAGCAATCAGCCCCAGCATTTT.

Only a few counts were recorded for this clonotype. The chain employs TRBV29-1 and TRBJ2-7; 9 nucleotides align to TRBD1. CDR3 length equals 13 residues. Trimming removed 4 bases from V and 3 bases from J; junction bases left unmatched: 4. Per the germline V gene, CDR1 is SQVTM and CDR2 is ANQGSEA. CDR3 sequence: CSVGRDRDYEQYF. The CDR3 DNA follows: TGCAGCGTTGGACGGGACAGGGACTACGAGCAGTACTTC.

J is TRBJ2-7 and V is TRBV27; D not resolved. CDR3 length equals 13 residues. Trimming left V 8 bases short and J 2 bases short, with 13 bases between. CDR1 and CDR2 (germline): MNHEY, SMNVEV (reference sequence). CDR3 in amino acids: CASAQGRPYEQYF. CDR3 DNA sequence: TGTGCCAGCGCTCAAGGCAGACCCTACGAGCAGTACTTC.

The rearrangement links TRBV10-3 to TRBJ1-2, with D unresolved. Germline-derived CDR1 and CDR2 are ENHRY and SYGVKD. This CDR3 contains 12 residues. V was cut by 10 bases and J by 10 bases, with 19 bases left in between. CDR3 in DNA: TGTGCCACCTCCCTCCGGAGGGTTGACTACACCTTC. Translated: CATSLRRVDYTF.

This clonotype was found a few times. The V call is TRBV6-6, the J call TRBJ2-3; 12 bases agree with TRBD2. CDR3 length: 16 amino acids. Germline V gene lookup returns CDR1 MNHNY and CDR2 SVGAGI (reference sequence). Trimming removed 6 bases from V and 2 bases from J; junction bases left unmatched: 6. CDR3 protein: CASSQGLAGYTDTQYF. The CDR3 DNA is TGTGCCAGCAGCCAAGGACTAGCGGGGTACACAGATACGCAGTATTTT.

The genes are TRBV25-1 and TRBJ1-3; the match to TRBD1 covers 7 bases. Germline CDR1 and CDR2: MGHDK and SYGVNS. Losses at the gene ends were 7 bases for V and 0 bases for J; bases not matched to a gene: 3. The CDR3 runs to 14 residues. The CDR3 nucleotides read TGTGCCAGCAAAGGGGGCGTCTCTGGAAACACCATATATTTT. Residues: CASKGGVSGNTIYF.

This clonotype was counted between two and nine times. A much larger clone is a single base away; this may be a read error. The chain links TRBV4-3 to TRBJ2-6, with TRBD2 as a possible D gene (6 bases). Trimming removed 5 bases from V and 0 bases from J, with 8 bases in between. Germline assignment: CDR1 LGHNA and CDR2 YSLEER. The CDR3 is 15 residues long. The CDR3 DNA sequence: TGCGCCAGCAGCTCGGAGGGCTCTGGGGCCAACGTCCTGACTTTC. Amino acid sequence: CASSSEGSGANVLTF.

This clonotype has only one observation. The chain has TRBV20-1 and TRBJ1-6, with TRBD1 as a possible D gene (5 bases). This CDR3 is built from 13 residues. V was pared by 7 bases and J by 9 bases, with 16 bases between. Germline CDR1 DFQATT, CDR2 SNEGSKA (reference sequence). This CDR3 reads CSDQGQLGSPLHF. The CDR3 DNA is TGCAGTGATCAGGGTCAGCTGGGTTCACCCCTCCACTTT.

The genes are TRBV6-5 and TRBJ2-5; D not resolved. This CDR3 region has 17 residues. Trimming pared 0 bases from V and 5 bases from J, leaving 19 bases between. CDR1 and CDR2 (germline): MNHEY, SVGAGI. CDR3 residues: CASSYSVRSLRRETQYF. The CDR3 nucleotides are TGTGCCAGCAGTTACTCTGTAAGGTCTCTCCGGCGGGAGACCCAGTACTTC.

This clonotype was recorded at least ten times. The chain joins TRBV20-1 to TRBJ1-5; 7 positions agree with TRBD1. This CDR3 spans 12 amino acids. The V gene's germline CDR1 is DFQATT and CDR2 SNEGSKA (reference sequence). Trimming took 5 bases from V and 6 from J; bases not matched to a gene: 4. The CDR3 coding sequence is TGCAGTGCTTACAGGGGTGGTCAGCCCCAGCATTTT. This encodes CSAYRGGQPQHF.

DNA for the CDR3: TGTGCCAGCAGCTTGTTTGGGGGCGATTATCAGCCCCAGCATTTT. Protein: CASSLFGGDYQPQHF. V is TRBV5-6 and J is TRBJ1-5; TRBD1 is a possible D gene (6 bases). Trimming pared 1 base from V and 5 bases from J, leaving 13 bases between. The CDR3 covers 15 residues. Per the germline V gene, CDR1 is SGHDT and CDR2 is YYEEEE.